One and the same sample provided the 26 T cell receptor beta chains below, sequenced in a study of cytomegalovirus exposure and HLA in healthy donors. The PCR used 60 Vbeta and 13 Jbeta primers. Profiling relied on immunoSEQ multiplex PCR, and the TCRdb table lists in-frame clones only, not all of them. The sample has about 180,000 clones, almost 85% seen once. The sequenced sample consisted of PBMCs. Source of these receptors: a boy aged 2 to 10 in good health and CMV-seronegative.

In nucleotides, the CDR3 is TGTGCCATCAGTGGGGACAGGGGACGGATGAACACTGAAGCTTTCTTT. Its translation is CAISGDRGRMNTEAFF. The V call is TRBV10-3, the J call TRBJ1-1; TRBD1 matches 10 bases. The junction had 5 bases not matched to a gene; V was cut back by 4 bases and J by 0 bases. The CDR3 is made up of 16 amino acids. Germline lookup yields CDR1 ENHRY and CDR2 SYGVKD.

The chain carries TRBV19 and TRBJ1-4; D possibly corresponds to TRBD1 (5 bases). Germline-derived CDR1 and CDR2 are LNHDA and SQIVND (reference sequence). Deletions cut 6 bases from V and 8 bases from J, with 7 bases between. There are 11 residues in the CDR3. This CDR3 is CASSPGEKLFF. The DNA of the CDR3 is TGTGCCAGTAGCCCAGGGGAAAAACTGTTTTTT.

CDR3 loop: CASSLYSGSSYEQYF. DNA for the CDR3: TGTGCCAGCAGCTTATATAGCGGGAGCTCCTACGAGCAGTACTTC. The rearrangement links TRBV7-3 to TRBJ2-7; 9 nucleotides match TRBD2. Germline V gives CDR1 SGHTA, CDR2 FQGTGA. V was pared by 2 bases and J by 0 bases, with 2 bases of the junction left unmatched. The CDR3 totals 15 residues.

The CDR3 spells CASSSYYYEQYF. The CDR3 bases are TGTGCCAGCAGCTCCTATTACTACGAGCAGTACTTC. The chain employs TRBV7-9 and TRBJ2-7; D gene ambiguous. Trimming removed 4 bases at V and 3 bases at J, with 7 bases between. This CDR3 has 12 amino acids. CDR1 is SEHNR, CDR2 FQNEAQ, per germline (reference sequence).

The gene calls are TRBV5-8 and TRBJ2-5, with 15 bases matching TRBD2. After removal of 2 bases from V and 1 base from J, the junction contained 12 bases not matched to a gene. The CDR3 spans 20 residues. The germline V gene encodes CDR1 SGHTS and CDR2 YDEGEE. CDR3 protein: CASSFGLAGGSGGPQETQYF. The CDR3 DNA reads as TGTGCCAGCAGCTTCGGACTAGCGGGAGGGTCGGGTGGCCCCCAAGAGACCCAGTACTTC.

The rearrangement uses TRBV19 and TRBJ1-5; TRBD1 agrees at 7 bases. Per germline, CDR1 LNHDA and CDR2 SQIVND (reference sequence). This CDR3 is 15 amino acids long. V was clipped by 6 bases and J by 3 bases; unmatched bases: 8. CDR3 sequence: CASSAQTGFNQPQHF. CDR3 coding DNA: TGTGCCAGTAGCGCTCAGACAGGGTTCAATCAGCCCCAGCATTTT.

The chain recombines TRBV7-6 with TRBJ2-2; 7 bases are shared with TRBD2. Germline V gene lookup returns CDR1 SGHVS and CDR2 FNYEAQ. CDR3 length: 16 amino acids. J was trimmed by 5 bases and V by 5 bases; bases with no gene match: 11. Here the CDR3 reads CASSDLAGVRTGELFF. The CDR3 DNA sequence: TGTGCCAGCAGCGATTTGGCGGGAGTACGTACCGGGGAGCTGTTTTTT.

The chain couples TRBV12-1 to TRBJ2-3; the listed D gene, TRBD2, was not tested against the DNA. TRBV12-1 is recorded as a pseudogene. This CDR3 has 17 amino acids. CDR3 in amino acids: CASSYETSGDLRITQYF. In DNA form, the CDR3 reads TGTGCCAGCAGCTATGAGACTAGCGGGGACTTGAGGATTACGCAGTATTTT.

In DNA form, the CDR3 reads TGCGCCAGCAGCCTGGGACAGACCACCGGGGAGCTGTTTTTT. Protein sequence: CASSLGQTTGELFF. This sequence joins TRBV5-1 and TRBJ2-2, with 7 positions matching TRBD1. Germline assignment: CDR1 SGHRS and CDR2 YFSETQ. CDR3 length: 14 residues. V dropped 4 bases and J dropped 4; count of bases not matched to a gene: 4.

The J gene is TRBJ2-4, the V gene TRBV28; TRBD2 is a possible D gene (5 bases). V lost 6 bases and J 2 bases, leaving 14 bases between the germline ends. Germline CDR1 is MDHEN and CDR2 is SYDVKM. The CDR3 runs to 15 residues. Here the CDR3 reads CASSSETGTKNIQYF. The CDR3 region has the DNA TGTGCCAGCAGCTCCGAGACGGGAACCAAAAACATTCAGTACTTC.

V gene TRBV7-9 combines with J gene TRBJ1-1; 8 bases align to TRBD1. Germline CDR1 SEHNR, CDR2 FQNEAQ (reference sequence). This CDR3 has 15 amino acids. With 5 bases clipped from V and 0 bases from J, the junction kept 5 bases outside the gene matches. The DNA of the CDR3 is TGTGCCAGCAGCCCCGGACAGGGAGTGAACACTGAAGCTTTCTTT. Protein product: CASSPGQGVNTEAFF. The full variable domain, with the rest looked up from reference TRBV7-9 and TRBJ1-1, is DTGVSQNPRHKITKRGQNVTFRCDPISEHNRLYWYRQTLGQGPEFLTYFQNEAQLEKSRLLSDRFSAERPKGSFSTLEIQRTEQGDSAMYLCASSPGQGVNTEAFFGQGTRLTVV.

The rearrangement links TRBV6-1 to TRBJ2-7, with D tentatively TRBD1 (7 bases). CDR3 length equals 14 residues. CDR1 and CDR2 (germline): MNHNS, SASEGT. The V end was cut by 6 bases, the J end by 3 bases, with 15 bases between. CDR3 coding DNA: TGTGCCAGCAGACCGCGGGACAGAATCTACGAGCAGTACTTC. It yields the protein CASRPRDRIYEQYF.

This clone was seen more than once but under ten times. The CDR3 sequence: CASSQQQTGGDGNTIYF. CDR3 bases: TGCGCCAGCAGCCAACAACAGACAGGGGGTGATGGAAACACCATATATTTT. The rearrangement joins TRBV4-1 to TRBJ1-3, with 9 bases matching TRBD1. V dropped 2 bases and J dropped 3; count of bases not matched to a gene: 8. The germline V gene encodes CDR1 MGHRA and CDR2 YSYEKL. This CDR3 is 17 amino acids long.

The rearrangement links TRBV6-5 to TRBJ2-7; tentative D call: TRBD2 (5 bases). This CDR3 has 12 amino acids. Looked up from germline, CDR1 is MNHEY and CDR2 is SVGAGI. Trimming removed 5 bases at V and 4 bases at J, with 9 bases between. The CDR3 here is CASSPRGYEQYF. The CDR3, as DNA: TGTGCCAGCAGTCCCCGGGGTTACGAGCAGTACTTC.

This clone appeared a single time. The V call is TRBV2, the J call TRBJ2-2; 7 positions agree with TRBD2. V was clipped by 4 bases and J by 0 bases; unmatched bases: 8. This CDR3 region has 17 residues. CDR1 is SNHLY, CDR2 FYNNEI, per germline. The chain's CDR3 is CASSGPLAVANTGELFF. CDR3 bases: TGTGCCAGCAGTGGCCCTCTAGCGGTCGCGAACACCGGGGAGCTGTTTTTT.

Concerning this clone itself: The same CDR3 is also encoded by other DNA sequences in this sample. The chain carries TRBV18 and TRBJ2-7; D uncertain. The CDR3 has 12 residues. The germline CDR1 and CDR2 sequences are KGHSH and LQKENI. V was pared by 3 bases and J by 1 base, with 4 bases between. CDR3 in DNA: TGTGCCAGCTCACCGACTTCCTACGAGCAGTACTTC. Protein product: CASSPTSYEQYF.

This chain uses TRBV25-1 with TRBJ2-1; TRBD1 matches at 8 bases. Trimming took 1 base from V and 6 from J; bases not matched to a gene: 14. CDR1 and CDR2 from the germline V gene are MGHDK and SYGVNS. The CDR3 has 18 residues. For the CDR3, the DNA is TGTGCCAGCAGTGAATTTTTTACCTCGGACAGGGTAAGCAATGAGCAGTTCTTC. Its protein is CASSEFFTSDRVSNEQFF.

The chain couples TRBV10-3 to TRBJ1-4; D may be TRBD1 (6 bases). Germline-derived CDR1 and CDR2 are ENHRY and SYGVKD. V was trimmed by 8 bases and J by 5 bases, leaving 15 bases between them. The CDR3 spans 14 residues. The CDR3 nucleotides read TGTGCCATCGGCTTAGGACAGCAGAATGAAAAACTGTTTTTT. It encodes CAIGLGQQNEKLFF.

V gene TRBV6-1 combines with J gene TRBJ2-3; D remains unclear. V was clipped by 1 base and J by 6 bases, with 14 bases between them. CDR1 is MNHNS and CDR2 is SASEGT in the germline V gene. The CDR3 sequence is 15 residues long. In DNA, the CDR3 is TGTGCCAGCAGTGAAGGAGCGCGGCTATGGGATACGCAGTATTTT. Its translation is CASSEGARLWDTQYF.

The V and J genes are TRBV7-9 and TRBJ1-2; D is undetermined. The CDR3 has 15 amino acids. Trimming stripped 5 bases from V and 3 bases from J, with 16 bases between. Germline assignment: CDR1 SEHNR and CDR2 FQNEAQ (reference sequence). The DNA of the CDR3 is TGTGCCAGCAGCCCAGACGGCAGGACTGACTATGGCTACACCTTC. Its protein product is CASSPDGRTDYGYTF.

The rearrangement links TRBV9 to TRBJ2-1; TRBD2 aligns across 14 bases. J gave up 4 bases and V 1 base, and 4 bases lay outside the gene matches. CDR1 is SGDLS and CDR2 is YYNGEE in the germline V gene. CDR3 length: 17 amino acids. CDR3 sequence (DNA): TGTGCCAGCAGCGTATCAGGGACTAGCGGGAGTTACAATGAGCAGTTCTTC. Amino acid sequence: CASSVSGTSGSYNEQFF.

This chain connects TRBV7-6 to TRBJ1-2; TRBD1 aligns across 10 bases. The J segment lost 3 bases and the V segment lost 5 bases, leaving 3 bases of the junction unmatched. CDR3 size: 14 residues. CDR1 is SGHVS, CDR2 FNYEAQ, per germline. In nucleotides, the CDR3 is TGTGCCAGCAGCCCAGGACAGGGGGACTATGGCTACACCTTC. It encodes CASSPGQGDYGYTF.

The chain links TRBV2 to TRBJ2-3; D might be TRBD1 (5 bases). The CDR3 is 15 amino acids. Germline values: CDR1 SNHLY, CDR2 FYNNEI. Trimming took off 1 base at V and 3 bases at J, with 11 bases between the two ends. This chain's CDR3 is CASSEEGVETDTQYF. The CDR3 nucleotides read TGTGCCAGCAGTGAAGAAGGGGTCGAAACAGATACGCAGTATTTT.

This clone turned up a few times. Other DNA variants within this sample encode the same CDR3. CDR3 in DNA: TGCAGCGTTGGACGGGGCACTGAAGCTTTCTTT. This sequence encodes CSVGRGTEAFF. The gene calls are TRBV29-1 and TRBJ1-1; no clear D. Trimming removed 4 bases at V and 4 bases at J, with 7 bases between. The CDR3 sequence is 11 residues long. From germline, CDR1 is SQVTM and CDR2 ANQGSEA.

In its sample, this clone was seen a few times. The sample carries other DNA sequences with the same CDR3. The V call is TRBV7-9, the J call TRBJ2-1; D is undetermined. CDR1 and CDR2 from the germline V gene are SEHNR and FQNEAQ (reference sequence). This CDR3 region has 14 residues. Trimming stripped 2 bases from V and 1 base from J, with 6 bases between. For the CDR3, the DNA is TGTGCCAGCAGCTTAAGCCGGTCCTACAATGAGCAGTTCTTC. Protein product: CASSLSRSYNEQFF.

V and J are TRBV21-1 and TRBJ2-5; the table calls TRBD2, which could not be checked here. TRBV21-1 is a pseudogene locus. CDR3 length: 15 residues. Here the CDR3 DNA reads TGTGCCAGCAGCAAAACTAGCGGGAGTGAAGAGACCCAGTACTTC. Translating it yields CASSKTSGSEETQYF.